This is a list of T cell receptor beta chains from one sample in a study of T cells expressing NK-cell markers. For each CDR3 protein, TCRdb gives one entry from its re-call of the 5' RACE reads, without DNA. The sample's table shows 140,000 or so distinct CDR3 sequences. The sequenced sample consisted of blood T cells: a sorted CD56 or NKG2C T cell subset, CD4+ or CD8+ T cells, or bulk PBMC T cells (not recorded which). Source of these receptors: a man between 18 and 29 years old in good health. CDR3s include the opening cysteine and the closing phenylalanine or tryptophan.

j_call	v_call	cdr3_aa
TRBJ2-7	TRBV12-3/TRBV12-4	CASSVSYYEQYF
TRBJ2-7	TRBV29-1	CSVGKPTGSYEQYF
TRBJ2-5	TRBV6-5	CASSSTGEETQYF
TRBJ2-2	TRBV5-6	CASSTRDRSYTGELFF
TRBJ1-1	TRBV20-1	CSATPGWDTEAFF
TRBJ2-7	TRBV28	CASSLEGHRNSYEQYF
TRBJ2-7	TRBV29-1	CSIESSYEQYF
TRBJ2-5	TRBV25-1	CAASGSVETQYF
TRBJ2-6	TRBV27	CASRAGTGAGANVLTF
TRBJ2-2	TRBV5-5	CASSPGLTTSYTGELFF
TRBJ2-1	TRBV4-3	CASSQGTGRDNEQFF
TRBJ2-1	TRBV13	CASSLERDWGTEQFF
TRBJ1-6	TRBV7-9	CASSLVGAVGSPLHF
TRBJ2-1	TRBV11-2	CASTLVEGRNEQFF
TRBJ2-1	TRBV18	CASSPKLRVNNEQFF
TRBJ2-3	TRBV6-5	CASSSQDTQYF
TRBJ2-1	TRBV4-2	CASSPSPSIYNEQFF
TRBJ2-1	TRBV7-8	CASSIALPNSDEQFF
TRBJ1-2	TRBV30	CAWIWVTGYTF
TRBJ2-2	TRBV4-3	CASSPGLASVGELFF
TRBJ2-7	TRBV5-5	CASSLSTATYEQYF
TRBJ2-2	TRBV7-2	CASSSPWSGQTGELFF
TRBJ1-1	TRBV20-1	CSASSVTNTEAFF
TRBJ2-7	TRBV6-5	CASSYTGASEQYF
TRBJ2-3	TRBV12-3/TRBV12-4	CASKGTGYPTDTQYF
TRBJ1-4	TRBV12-3/TRBV12-4	CATGQGSATNEKLFF
TRBJ2-7	TRBV7-2	CASSFGTSAYEQYF
TRBJ2-1	TRBV30	CAWSVLSSYNEQFF
TRBJ2-1	TRBV12-3/TRBV12-4	CASSELAGKDNEQFF
TRBJ1-2	TRBV7-9	CASWKDGGYTF
TRBJ2-7	TRBV19	CASSMGGEGPYEQYF
TRBJ2-3	TRBV7-3	CASSPSVRRDTQYF
TRBJ2-2	TRBV7-2	CASSRPGQGTGELFF
TRBJ2-1	TRBV19	CASSMGWVNNEQFF
TRBJ2-1	TRBV29-1	CSVYLAGINEQFF
TRBJ2-1	TRBV5-1	CASSLAGLAVPSYNEQFF
TRBJ1-1	TRBV28	CATYRGGEAFF
TRBJ2-7	TRBV29-1	CSVESTGEQYF
TRBJ2-2	TRBV4-3	CASSQDLNSPGPGELFF
TRBJ2-7	TRBV6-2/TRBV6-3	CASSYSGPAYEQYF
TRBJ2-7	TRBV20-1	CSAISSGSYEQYF
TRBJ2-1	TRBV14	CASSQESGVPEHEQFF
TRBJ1-5	TRBV12-3/TRBV12-4	CASSLGAGSNQPQHF